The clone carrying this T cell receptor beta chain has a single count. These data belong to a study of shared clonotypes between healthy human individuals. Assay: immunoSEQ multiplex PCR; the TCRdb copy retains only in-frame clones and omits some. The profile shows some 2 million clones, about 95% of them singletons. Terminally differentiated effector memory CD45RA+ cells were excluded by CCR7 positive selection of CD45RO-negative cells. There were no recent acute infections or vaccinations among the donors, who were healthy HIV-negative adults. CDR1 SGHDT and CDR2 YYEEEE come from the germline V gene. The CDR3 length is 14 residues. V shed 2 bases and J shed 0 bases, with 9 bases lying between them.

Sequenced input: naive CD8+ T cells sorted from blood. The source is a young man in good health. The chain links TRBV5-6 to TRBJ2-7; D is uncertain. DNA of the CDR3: TGTGCCAGCAGCTTCATCGCCAGCTCCTACGAGCAGTACTTC. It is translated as CASSFIASSYEQYF.